A single sample gave rise to the 9 T cell receptor beta chains below, sequenced in a study of blood T cell repertoires in COVID-19 (dated by TCRdb to between 2020 and 2021). Library prep was done by the immunoSEQ multiplex PCR assay. Sourced from immuneACCESS, this table was stored by TCRdb with only in-frame sequences that have V and J called. A share of the clones is absent; for the studies checked, an unresolved V gene accounts for under half, and the remainder has no known explanation. The sample table contains 250,000 or so clones; only one count was recorded for about 90% of them. Of the sample, approximately 1.2% falls within the top ten clones. Material: PBMCs or T cells enriched from blood (not recorded which). Receptor source: a human donor in a cohort exposed to, infected with or recovered from COVID-19 (not recorded which). The donor label of this sample is uncertain.

This chain uses TRBV4-3 with TRBJ1-4, with 7 bases that match TRBD1. The germline CDR1 and CDR2 sequences are LGHNA and YSLEER. This CDR3 comprises 15 residues. J was trimmed by 7 bases and V by 3 bases; bases with no gene match: 8. This CDR3 is CASSQETGRREKLFF. The DNA of the CDR3 is TGCGCCAGCAGCCAGGAGACAGGGCGTCGTGAAAAACTGTTTTTT.

The chain uses TRBV19 and TRBJ1-4, with 7 bases fitting TRBD1. Germline values: CDR1 LNHDA, CDR2 SQIVND (reference sequence). CDR3 size: 15 residues. J was trimmed by 8 bases and V by 5 bases; bases with no gene match: 11. The CDR3 DNA sequence: TGTGCCAGTAGTCCACTGACAGGGCAGGGGGAAAAACTGTTTTTT. Protein: CASSPLTGQGEKLFF.

Only one count was recorded for this clone. V gene TRBV12-5 combines with J gene TRBJ1-6, with 10 bases lining up with TRBD1. V lost 5 bases to trimming and J lost 1 base; unmatched junction nucleotides: 11. The CDR3 covers 19 residues. The germline V gene encodes CDR1 LGHNT and CDR2 FRNRAP. The CDR3 protein is CASGPLTGGSMSYNSPLHF. The CDR3 DNA reads as TGTGCTAGTGGTCCGCTGACAGGGGGCTCGATGTCCTATAATTCACCCCTCCACTTT.

This chain uses TRBV6-1 with TRBJ2-1; TRBD1 is a possible D gene (6 bases). CDR1 is MNHNS, CDR2 SASEGT, per germline. The CDR3 has 14 amino acids. V was shortened by 3 bases and J by 4 bases, with 10 bases between the two germline ends. The CDR3 protein is CASSEDSLYNEQFF. CDR3 DNA sequence: TGTGCCAGCAGTGAGGACAGTTTGTACAATGAGCAGTTCTTC.

V gene TRBV27 combines with J gene TRBJ2-3; D unclear. V shed 4 bases and J shed 1 base, with 9 bases lying between them. The CDR3 length is 14 residues. The germline V gene encodes CDR1 MNHEY and CDR2 SMNVEV (reference sequence). CDR3 sequence reads: CASSSLFGTDTQYF. CDR3 DNA sequence: TGTGCCAGCAGTTCACTTTTTGGCACAGATACGCAGTATTTT.

The rearrangement uses TRBV7-9 and TRBJ2-3, with 13 bases aligning to TRBD2. J was trimmed by 4 bases and V by 2 bases; bases with no gene match: 9. Germline-derived CDR1 and CDR2 are SEHNR and FQNEAQ (reference sequence). The CDR3 runs 18 residues. The DNA of the CDR3 is TGTGCCAGCAGCTTAACGACTAGCGGGGGGCTGGGCGCAGATACGCAGTATTTT. Residues: CASSLTTSGGLGADTQYF.

The CDR3 DNA is TGTGCCAGCAGCACAGGGGGGGCTAGCGGGGTTGAGACCCAGTACTTC. Translation: CASSTGGASGVETQYF. J is TRBJ2-5 and V is TRBV5-4; D may be TRBD2 (9 bases). In germline, CDR1 is SGHNT, CDR2 YYREEE (reference sequence). This CDR3 region has 16 residues. Trimming removed 4 bases from V and 5 bases from J, with 21 bases in between.

This clone was counted a few times. V gene TRBV2 combines with J gene TRBJ2-1; 9 bases match TRBD2. J was trimmed by 14 bases and V by 3 bases; bases with no gene match: 2. CDR3 length: 11 amino acids. From germline, CDR1 is SNHLY and CDR2 FYNNEI. The CDR3 nucleotides read TGTGCCAGCAGTGACCGGACTAGCGAGTTCTTC. Translation gives CASSDRTSEFF.

This chain joins TRBV7-8 and TRBJ2-7, with 15 bases identical to TRBD2. The CDR3 consists of 16 residues. The germline CDR1 and CDR2 sequences are SGHVS and FQNEAQ. J was trimmed by 3 bases and V by 5 bases; bases with no gene match: 5. The CDR3 DNA reads as TGTGCCAGCAGCCTTGGGACTAGCGGGGGGCACTACGAGCAGTACTTC. Its translation is CASSLGTSGGHYEQYF. Variable domain in full (rest from reference TRBV7-8 and TRBJ2-7): GAGVSQSPRYKVAKRGQDVALRCDPISGHVSLFWYQQALGQGPEFLTYFQNEAQLDKSGLPSDRFFAERPEGSVSTLKIQRTQQEDSAVYLCASSLGTSGGHYEQYFGPGTRLTVT.